The T cell receptor beta chain described here comes from a study of response to subunit inactivated influenza vaccine. Overall study results and limits: Authors suggested each seasonal influenza vaccination recruits few new T cells.

In germline, CDR1 is SGHTA, CDR2 FQGTGA. Trimming took 5 bases from V and 0 from J, leaving 17 bases between them. The CDR3 has 17 residues. For this clonotype: Its antigen is not identified.

TCRdb analysed the RT-PCR reads with MiXCR anew, one entry per CDR3 protein. The data hold about 570,000 distinct CDR3 sequences, with roughly 12% observed a single time. The clonotype comes from a man in his fifties or sixties who received an inactivated influenza vaccine. The V and J genes are TRBV7-3 and TRBJ2-1; a weak D match, TRBD1 (6 bases). Source: PBMCs from blood, taken on the day of vaccination. For the CDR3, the DNA is TGTGCCAGCAGCCGCAATGGACAGTTAAGCTCCTACAATGAGCAGTTCTTC. It translates to CASSRNGQLSSYNEQFF.